Listed here is a single T cell receptor (beta chain). CDR1 is SGHNT and CDR2 is YYREEE in the germline V gene (reference sequence). Trimming took 2 bases from V and 7 from J, leaving 13 bases between them. The CDR3 is made up of 14 amino acids. This sample is drawn from a study of cytomegalovirus exposure and HLA in healthy donors. About the study: For the roughly 370 genotyped donors, around 76% fell within the Caucasian-associated ancestry cluster.

With 60 Vbeta and 13 Jbeta primers, the PCR was carried out. The repertoire was sequenced with immunoSEQ multiplex PCR; TCRdb's copy has only in-frame clones and lacks some. The sample carries about 160,000 clones, around 77% recorded once. The rearrangement links TRBV5-4 to TRBJ2-1; perhaps TRBD2 as D (5 bases). The sample comprised PBMCs. The sequence derives from a woman aged 40 to 50 in good health and CMV-seronegative. Here the CDR3 reads CASSLGGFKNEQFF. CDR3 DNA sequence: TGTGCCAGCAGCTTAGGAGGCTTTAAGAATGAGCAGTTCTTC.